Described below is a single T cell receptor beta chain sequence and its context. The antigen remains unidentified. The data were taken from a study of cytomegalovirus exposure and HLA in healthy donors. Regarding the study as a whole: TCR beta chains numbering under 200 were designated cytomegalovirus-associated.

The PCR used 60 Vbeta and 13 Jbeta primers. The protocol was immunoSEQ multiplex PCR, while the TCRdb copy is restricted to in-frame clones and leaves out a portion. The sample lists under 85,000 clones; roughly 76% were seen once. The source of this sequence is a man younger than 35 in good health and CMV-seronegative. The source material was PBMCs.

The CDR3 coding sequence is TGCGCCAGCAATTATCAGGGACAAGAGACCCAGTACTTC. Its protein is CASNYQGQETQYF. The chain carries TRBV5-1 and TRBJ2-5; TRBD1 is a possible D gene (5 bases). The CDR3 consists of 13 residues. Trimming stripped 6 bases from V and 2 bases from J, with 11 bases between. Germline-derived CDR1 and CDR2 are SGHRS and YFSETQ. Drawing the rest from reference TRBV5-1 and TRBJ2-5, the complete variable domain is KAGVTQTPRYLIKTRGQQVTLSCSPISGHRSVSWYQQTPGQGLQFLFEYFSETQRNKGNFPGRFSGRQFSNSRSEMNVSTLELGDSALYLCASNYQGQETQYFGPGTRLLVL.